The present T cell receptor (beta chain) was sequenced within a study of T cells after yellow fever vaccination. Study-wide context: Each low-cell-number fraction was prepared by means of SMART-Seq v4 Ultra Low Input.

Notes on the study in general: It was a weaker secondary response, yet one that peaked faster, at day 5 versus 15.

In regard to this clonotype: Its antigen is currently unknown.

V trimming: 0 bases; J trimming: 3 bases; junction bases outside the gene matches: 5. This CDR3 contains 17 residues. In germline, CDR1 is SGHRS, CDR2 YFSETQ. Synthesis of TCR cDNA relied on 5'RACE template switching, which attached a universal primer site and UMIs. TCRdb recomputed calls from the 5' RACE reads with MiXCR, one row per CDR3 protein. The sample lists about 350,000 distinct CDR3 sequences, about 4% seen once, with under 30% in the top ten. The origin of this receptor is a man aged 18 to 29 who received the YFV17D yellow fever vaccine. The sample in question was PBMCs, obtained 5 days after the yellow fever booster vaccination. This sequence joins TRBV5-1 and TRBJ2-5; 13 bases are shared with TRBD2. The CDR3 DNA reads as TGCGCCAGCAGCTTGGGTGTCACTAGCGGGAGGGAAGAGACCCAGTACTTC. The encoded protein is CASSLGVTSGREETQYF.